This T cell receptor beta chain was identified during a study of read filtering for tumor transcriptome and immune sequencing. This library used roughly 400 ng RNA and molecular barcoded adaptors spanning alpha/delta and beta/gamma chains. TCRdb fed the reads into MiXCR, producing one record per CDR3 protein. The sample holds approximately 140,000 distinct CDR3 sequences, about 13% seen once. With regard to this clonotype: A read error is possible here, since a much larger clone lies one base away.

Between the trimmed V and J ends, which lost 5 bases and 0 bases, there was a span of 17 bases. Germline assignment: CDR1 MNHEY and CDR2 SVGEGT. This CDR3 has 16 residues. What was sequenced was a population of CD138-negative cells sorted from bone marrow. The chain has TRBV6-2 or TRBV6-3 and TRBJ2-7; TRBD1 might be the D (6 bases). This sequence originates from a donor over 35 with multiple myeloma. The CDR3 nucleotides read TGTGCCAGCAGTCTCCTGGGACACCTCCTCTCCTACGAGCAGTACTTC. This sequence encodes CASSLLGHLLSYEQYF.